This TCR beta chain came from a study of T-cell reconstitution after alpha-beta-depleted transplantation in children. This clonotype has more than one count but fewer than ten. The TCRbeta library incorporated unique molecular identifiers. Using its own MiXCR run on the PCR reads, TCRdb lists one record per CDR3 protein. Among 350,000 to 450,000 distinct CDR3 sequences listed, over 20% were seen once. Germline-derived CDR1 and CDR2 are SGHRS and YFSETQ. The CDR3 length is 15 residues. The junction had 7 bases not matched to a gene; V was cut back by 3 bases and J by 3 bases. The sequencing here drew on PBMCs from the stem cell graft donor, taken from the stem cell graft. The sequence derives from a human donor who donated a stem cell graft to a child with acute myeloid leukemia. The V and J genes are TRBV5-1 and TRBJ2-7; 9 positions agree with TRBD2. CDR3 DNA: TGCGCCAGCAGCTCCTGGACTAGCGATTACTACGAGCAGTACTTC. It encodes CASSSWTSDYYEQYF.